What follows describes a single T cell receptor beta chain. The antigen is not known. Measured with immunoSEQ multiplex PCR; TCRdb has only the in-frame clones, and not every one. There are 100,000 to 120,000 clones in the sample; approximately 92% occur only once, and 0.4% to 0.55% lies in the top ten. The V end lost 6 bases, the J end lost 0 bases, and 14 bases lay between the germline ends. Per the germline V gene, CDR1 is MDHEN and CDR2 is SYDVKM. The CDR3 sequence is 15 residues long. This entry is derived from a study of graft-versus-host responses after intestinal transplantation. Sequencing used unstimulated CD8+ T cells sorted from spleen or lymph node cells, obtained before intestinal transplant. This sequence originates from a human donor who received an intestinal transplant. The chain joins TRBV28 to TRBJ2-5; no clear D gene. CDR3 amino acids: CASSQTQRYQETQYF. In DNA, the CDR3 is TGTGCCAGCAGCCAAACCCAGCGTTACCAAGAGACCCAGTACTTC.